This T cell receptor (beta chain) was recovered during a study of blood T cell repertoires in COVID-19. Study overall: Some COVID-19 samples were acute and others convalescent; all came from the United States, Italy and Spain.

The CDR3 spans 16 residues. TCRdb's copy holds only in-frame clones and misses some; the assay was immunoSEQ multiplex PCR. There are 65,000 to 85,000 clones in the sample; roughly 89% occur only once, and roughly 7.6% lies in the top ten. Sequencing was carried out using peripheral blood. The source is a man aged 50-59 years with active COVID-19. The gene calls are TRBV21-1 and TRBJ2-1; TRBD2, as called in the table, went unchecked against the DNA. TRBV21-1 is an annotated pseudogene. Here the CDR3 reads CASTAPLAGVYNEQFF. The CDR3 DNA reads as TGTGCCAGCACCGCCCCACTAGCGGGGGTATACAATGAGCAGTTCTTC.